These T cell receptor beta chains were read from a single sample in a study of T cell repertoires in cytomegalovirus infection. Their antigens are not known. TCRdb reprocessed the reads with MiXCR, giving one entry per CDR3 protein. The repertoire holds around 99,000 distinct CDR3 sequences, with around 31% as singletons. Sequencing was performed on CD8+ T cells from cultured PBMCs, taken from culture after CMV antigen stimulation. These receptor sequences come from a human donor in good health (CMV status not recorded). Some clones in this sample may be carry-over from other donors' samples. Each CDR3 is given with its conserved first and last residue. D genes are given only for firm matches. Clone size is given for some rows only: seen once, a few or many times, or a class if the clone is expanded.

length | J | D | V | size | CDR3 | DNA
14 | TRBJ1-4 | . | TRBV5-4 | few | CASSSDGNNEKLFF | TGTGCCAGCAGCTCGGACGGAAATAATGAAAAACTGTTTTTT
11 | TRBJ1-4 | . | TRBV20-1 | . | CSAEQETKLFF | TGCAGTGCTGAACAAGAAACAAAACTGTTTTTT
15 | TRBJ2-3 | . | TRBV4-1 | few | CASSARTGGTDTQYF | TGCGCCAGCAGCGCCCGAACAGGAGGCACAGATACGCAGTATTTT
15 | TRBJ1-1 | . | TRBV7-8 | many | CASSLAGPQGSEAFF | TGTGCCAGCAGCTTAGCGGGGCCGCAGGGCTCTGAAGCTTTCTTT
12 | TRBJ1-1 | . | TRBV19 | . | CASSQGVTEAFF | TGTGCCAGTAGTCAGGGAGTCACTGAAGCTTTCTTT
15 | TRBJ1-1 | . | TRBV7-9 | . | CASSLGWTANTEAFF | TGTGCCAGCAGCCTCGGGTGGACAGCGAACACTGAAGCTTTCTTT
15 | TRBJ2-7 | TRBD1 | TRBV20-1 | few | CSARDRDRGTYEQYF | TGCAGTGCTAGGGACCGGGACAGGGGTACCTACGAGCAGTACTTC
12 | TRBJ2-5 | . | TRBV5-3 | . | CASSLPQETQYF | TGTGCCAGCAGCTTGCCCCAAGAGACCCAGTACTTC
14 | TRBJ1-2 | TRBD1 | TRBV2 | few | CASSTGQGSYGYTF | TGTGCCAGCAGTACGGGACAGGGTTCCTATGGCTACACCTTC
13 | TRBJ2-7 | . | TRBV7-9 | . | CASSGESRYEQYF | TGTGCCAGCAGTGGCGAATCGAGGTACGAGCAGTACTTC
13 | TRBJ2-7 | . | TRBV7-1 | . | CANSSSGGNEQYF | TGTGCCAACAGCTCATCAGGGGGGAACGAGCAGTACTTC
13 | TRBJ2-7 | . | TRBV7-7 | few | CASSHSTGDEQYF | TGTGCCAGCAGCCACTCGACGGGGGACGAGCAGTACTTC
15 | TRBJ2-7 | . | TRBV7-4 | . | CASSSPGSGTYEQYF | TGTGCCAGCAGCTCCCCGGGGTCAGGGACTTACGAGCAGTACTTC
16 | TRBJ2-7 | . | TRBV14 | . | CASSPIRGATSIEQYF | TGTGCCAGCAGCCCAATACGGGGGGCCACATCCATCGAGCAGTACTTC
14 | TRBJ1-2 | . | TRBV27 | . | CASRPRGGNYGYTF | TGTGCCAGCAGGCCCAGGGGTGGGAACTATGGCTACACCTTC
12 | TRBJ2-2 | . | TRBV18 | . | CASSPVSGELFF | TGTGCCAGCTCACCGGTATCCGGGGAGCTGTTTTTT
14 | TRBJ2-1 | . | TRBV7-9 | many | CASSLAGSYNEQFF | TGTGCCAGCAGCTTAGCCGGTTCCTACAATGAGCAGTTCTTC
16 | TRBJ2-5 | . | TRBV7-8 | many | CASSLEGGQTQETQYF | TGTGCCAGCAGCTTAGAGGGGGGACAGACACAAGAGACCCAGTACTTC